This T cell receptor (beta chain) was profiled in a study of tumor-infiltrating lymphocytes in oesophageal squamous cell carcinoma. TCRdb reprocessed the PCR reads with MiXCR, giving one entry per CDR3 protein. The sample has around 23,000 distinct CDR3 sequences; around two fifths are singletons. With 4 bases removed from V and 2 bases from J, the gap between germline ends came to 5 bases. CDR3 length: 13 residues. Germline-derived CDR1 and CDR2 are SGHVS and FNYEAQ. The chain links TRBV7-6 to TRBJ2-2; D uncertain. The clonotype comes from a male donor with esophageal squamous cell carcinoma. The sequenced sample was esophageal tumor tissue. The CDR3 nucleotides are TGTGCCAGCAGCTCCCTCAACACCGGGGAGCTGTTTTTT. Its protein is CASSSLNTGELFF.